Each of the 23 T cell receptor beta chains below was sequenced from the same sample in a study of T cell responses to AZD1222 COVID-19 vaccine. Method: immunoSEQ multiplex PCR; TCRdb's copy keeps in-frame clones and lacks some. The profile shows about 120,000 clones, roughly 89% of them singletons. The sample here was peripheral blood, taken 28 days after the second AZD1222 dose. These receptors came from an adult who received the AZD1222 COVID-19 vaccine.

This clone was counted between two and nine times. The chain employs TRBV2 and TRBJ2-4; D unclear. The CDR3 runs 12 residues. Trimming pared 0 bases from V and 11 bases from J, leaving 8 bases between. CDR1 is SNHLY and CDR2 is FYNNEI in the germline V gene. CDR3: CASSEAPSVQYF. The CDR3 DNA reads TGTGCCAGCAGTGAAGCCCCGTCGGTTCAGTACTTC. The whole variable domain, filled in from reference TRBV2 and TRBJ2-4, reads EPEVTQTPSHQVTQMGQEVILRCVPISNHLYFYWYRQILGQKVEFLVSFYNNEISEKSEIFDDQFSVERPDGSNFTLKIRSTKLEDSAMYFCASSEAPSVQYFGAGTRLSVL.

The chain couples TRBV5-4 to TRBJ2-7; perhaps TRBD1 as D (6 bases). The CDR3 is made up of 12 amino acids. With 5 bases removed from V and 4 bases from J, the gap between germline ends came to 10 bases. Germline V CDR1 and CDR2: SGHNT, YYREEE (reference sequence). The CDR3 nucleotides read TGTGCCAGCAGTTCAGGGGCGTACGAGCAGTACTTC. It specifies CASSSGAYEQYF.

The CDR3, as DNA: TGTGCCAGTAGTACCGCTAATTACAATGAGCAGTTCTTC. It encodes CASSTANYNEQFF. This sequence joins TRBV19 and TRBJ2-1; D not resolved. There are 13 residues in the CDR3. Germline loops: CDR1 LNHDA, CDR2 SQIVND (reference sequence). The V gene lost 4 bases and the J gene lost 4 bases, with 8 bases spanning the gap. Variable domain in full (rest from reference TRBV19 and TRBJ2-1): DGGITQSPKYLFRKEGQNVTLSCEQNLNHDAMYWYRQDPGQGLRLIYYSQIVNDFQKGDIAEGYSVSREKKESFPLTVTSAQKNPTAFYLCASSTANYNEQFFGPGTRLTVL.

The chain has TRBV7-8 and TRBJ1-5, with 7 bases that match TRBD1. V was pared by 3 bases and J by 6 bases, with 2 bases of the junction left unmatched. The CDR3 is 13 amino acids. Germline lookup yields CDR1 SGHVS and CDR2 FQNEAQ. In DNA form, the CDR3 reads TGTGCCAGCAGCTTGGGACAGACTCAGCCCCAGCATTTT. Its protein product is CASSLGQTQPQHF.

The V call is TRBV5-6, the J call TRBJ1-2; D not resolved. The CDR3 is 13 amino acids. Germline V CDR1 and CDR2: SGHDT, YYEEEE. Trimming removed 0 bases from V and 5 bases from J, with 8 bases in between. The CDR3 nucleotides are TGTGCCAGCAGCTTGGTCCAATTTTATGGCTACACCTTC. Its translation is CASSLVQFYGYTF. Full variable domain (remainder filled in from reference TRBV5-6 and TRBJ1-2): DAGVTQSPTHLIKTRGQQVTLRCSPKSGHDTVSWYQQALGQGPQFIFQYYEEEERQRGNFPDRFSGHQFPNYSSELNVNALLLGDSALYLCASSLVQFYGYTFGSGTRLTVV.

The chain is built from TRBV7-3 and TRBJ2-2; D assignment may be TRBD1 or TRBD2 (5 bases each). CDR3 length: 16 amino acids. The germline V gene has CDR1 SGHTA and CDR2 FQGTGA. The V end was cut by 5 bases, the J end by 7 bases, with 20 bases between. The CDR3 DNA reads TGTGCCAGCAGCAGAATCGGGGCACGTCGGGGCGGGGAGCTGTTTTTT. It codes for CASSRIGARRGGELFF.

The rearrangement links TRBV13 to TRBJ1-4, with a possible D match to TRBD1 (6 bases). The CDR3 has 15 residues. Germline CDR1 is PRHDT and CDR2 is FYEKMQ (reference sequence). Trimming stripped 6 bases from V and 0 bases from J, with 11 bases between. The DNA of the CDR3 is TGTGCCAGCAGAACAGGGACCTCAACTAATGAAAAACTGTTTTTT. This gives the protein CASRTGTSTNEKLFF.

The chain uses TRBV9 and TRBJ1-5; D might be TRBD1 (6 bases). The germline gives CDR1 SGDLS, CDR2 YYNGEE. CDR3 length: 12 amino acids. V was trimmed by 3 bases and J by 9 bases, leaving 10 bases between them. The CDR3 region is CASSAGGPPQHF. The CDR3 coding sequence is TGTGCCAGCAGCGCCGGGGGCCCGCCCCAGCATTTT.

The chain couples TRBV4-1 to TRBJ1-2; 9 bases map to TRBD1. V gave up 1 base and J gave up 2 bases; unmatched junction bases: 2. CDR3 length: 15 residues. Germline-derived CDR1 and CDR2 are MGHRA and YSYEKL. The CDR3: CASSQVQGANYGYTF. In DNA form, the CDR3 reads TGCGCCAGCAGCCAAGTACAGGGGGCAAACTATGGCTACACCTTC.

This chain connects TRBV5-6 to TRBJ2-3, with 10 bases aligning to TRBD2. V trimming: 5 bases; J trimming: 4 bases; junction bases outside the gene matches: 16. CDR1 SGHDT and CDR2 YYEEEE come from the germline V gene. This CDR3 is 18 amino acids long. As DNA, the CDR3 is TGTGCCAGCAGTCTTCCGGGGCTGGGACTAGCGAAGGCAGATACGCAGTATTTT. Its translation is CASSLPGLGLAKADTQYF. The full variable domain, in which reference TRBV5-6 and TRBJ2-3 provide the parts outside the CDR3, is DAGVTQSPTHLIKTRGQQVTLRCSPKSGHDTVSWYQQALGQGPQFIFQYYEEEERQRGNFPDRFSGHQFPNYSSELNVNALLLGDSALYLCASSLPGLGLAKADTQYFGPGTRLTVL.

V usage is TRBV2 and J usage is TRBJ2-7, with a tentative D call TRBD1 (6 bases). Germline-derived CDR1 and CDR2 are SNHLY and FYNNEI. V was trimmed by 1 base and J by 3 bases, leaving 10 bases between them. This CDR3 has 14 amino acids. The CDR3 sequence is CASSEGTENYEQYF. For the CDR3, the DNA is TGTGCCAGCAGTGAAGGGACAGAGAACTACGAGCAGTACTTC. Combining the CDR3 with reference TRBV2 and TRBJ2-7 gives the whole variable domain EPEVTQTPSHQVTQMGQEVILRCVPISNHLYFYWYRQILGQKVEFLVSFYNNEISEKSEIFDDQFSVERPDGSNFTLKIRSTKLEDSAMYFCASSEGTENYEQYFGPGTRLTVT.

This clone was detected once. The CDR3 sequence: CASGLGYSNEQFF. DNA for the CDR3: TGCGCCAGCGGACTAGGTTACTCCAATGAGCAGTTCTTC. V and J are TRBV5-1 and TRBJ2-1; TRBD2 agrees at 7 bases. The CDR3 contains 13 residues. V dropped 7 bases and J dropped 6; count of bases not matched to a gene: 7. Looked up from germline, CDR1 is SGHRS and CDR2 is YFSETQ.

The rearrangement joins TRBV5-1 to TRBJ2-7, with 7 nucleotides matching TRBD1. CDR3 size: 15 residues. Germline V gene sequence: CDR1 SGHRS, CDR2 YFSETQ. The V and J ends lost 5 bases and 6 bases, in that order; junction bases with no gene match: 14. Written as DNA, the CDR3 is TGCGCCAGCAGGCGAGCCGGGACAGCGGCCTCCGAGCAGTACTTC. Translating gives CASRRAGTAASEQYF.

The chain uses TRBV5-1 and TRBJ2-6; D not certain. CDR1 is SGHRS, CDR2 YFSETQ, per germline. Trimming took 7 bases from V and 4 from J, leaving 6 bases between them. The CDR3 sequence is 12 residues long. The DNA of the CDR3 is TGCGCCAGCCGTTACGGGGCCAACGTCCTGACTTTC. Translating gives CASRYGANVLTF. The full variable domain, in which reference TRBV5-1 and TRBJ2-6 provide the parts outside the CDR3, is KAGVTQTPRYLIKTRGQQVTLSCSPISGHRSVSWYQQTPGQGLQFLFEYFSETQRNKGNFPGRFSGRQFSNSRSEMNVSTLELGDSALYLCASRYGANVLTFGAGSRLTVL.

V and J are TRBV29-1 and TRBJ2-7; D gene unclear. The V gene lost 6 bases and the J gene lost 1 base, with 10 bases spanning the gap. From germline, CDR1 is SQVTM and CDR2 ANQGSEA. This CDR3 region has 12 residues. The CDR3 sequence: CSVGSASYEQYF. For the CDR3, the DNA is TGCAGCGTGGGAAGTGCTTCCTACGAGCAGTACTTC.

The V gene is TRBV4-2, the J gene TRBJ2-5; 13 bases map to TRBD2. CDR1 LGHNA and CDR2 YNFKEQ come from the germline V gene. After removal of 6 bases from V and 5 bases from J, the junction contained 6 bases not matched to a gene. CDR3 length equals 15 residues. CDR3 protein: CASRQQLAGGETQYF. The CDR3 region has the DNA TGTGCCAGCAGGCAGCAACTAGCGGGGGGGGAGACCCAGTACTTC.

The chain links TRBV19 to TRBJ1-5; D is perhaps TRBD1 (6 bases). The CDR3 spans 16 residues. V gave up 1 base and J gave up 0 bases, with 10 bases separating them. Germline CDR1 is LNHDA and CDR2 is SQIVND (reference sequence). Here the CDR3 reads CASSIAGAGSNQPQHF. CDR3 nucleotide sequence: TGTGCCAGTAGTATAGCAGGGGCAGGTAGCAATCAGCCCCAGCATTTT.

CDR3 in amino acids: CASSVMGLDTQYF. The CDR3 DNA is TGTGCCAGCAGTGTCATGGGACTAGATACGCAGTATTTT. The chain carries TRBV2 and TRBJ2-3, with D perhaps matching TRBD2 (6 bases). The germline V gene encodes CDR1 SNHLY and CDR2 FYNNEI. The CDR3 extends over 13 amino acids. V was pared by 4 bases and J by 5 bases, with 10 bases between.

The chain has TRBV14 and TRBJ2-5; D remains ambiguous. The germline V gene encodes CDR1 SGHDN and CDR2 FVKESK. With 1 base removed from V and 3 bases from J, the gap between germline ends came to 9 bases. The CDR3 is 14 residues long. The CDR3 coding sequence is TGTGCCAGCAGCCAAGTTGGCTTAGAAGAGACCCAGTACTTC. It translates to CASSQVGLEETQYF.

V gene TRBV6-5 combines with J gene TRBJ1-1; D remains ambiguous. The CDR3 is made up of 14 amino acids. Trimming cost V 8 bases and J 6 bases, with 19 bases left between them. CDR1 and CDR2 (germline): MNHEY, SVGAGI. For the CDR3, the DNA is TGTGCCAGCGTTTACGGGCCTCAGGTCCCTGAAGCTTTCTTT. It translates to CASVYGPQVPEAFF.

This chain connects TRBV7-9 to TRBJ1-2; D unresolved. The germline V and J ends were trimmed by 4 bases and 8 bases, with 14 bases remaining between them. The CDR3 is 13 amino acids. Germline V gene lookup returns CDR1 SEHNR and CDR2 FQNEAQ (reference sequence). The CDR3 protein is CASSSEGMGGYTF. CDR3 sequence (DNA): TGTGCCAGCAGCTCCGAAGGGATGGGGGGCTACACCTTC. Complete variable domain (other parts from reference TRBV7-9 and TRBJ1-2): DTGVSQNPRHKITKRGQNVTFRCDPISEHNRLYWYRQTLGQGPEFLTYFQNEAQLEKSRLLSDRFSAERPKGSFSTLEIQRTEQGDSAMYLCASSSEGMGGYTFGSGTRLTVV.

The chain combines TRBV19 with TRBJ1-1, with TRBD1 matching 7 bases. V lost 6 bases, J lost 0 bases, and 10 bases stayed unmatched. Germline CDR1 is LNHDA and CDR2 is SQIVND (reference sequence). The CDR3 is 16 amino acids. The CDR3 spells CASRGGLGTVNTEAFF. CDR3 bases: TGTGCCAGTAGAGGGGGCCTCGGGACAGTGAACACTGAAGCTTTCTTT.

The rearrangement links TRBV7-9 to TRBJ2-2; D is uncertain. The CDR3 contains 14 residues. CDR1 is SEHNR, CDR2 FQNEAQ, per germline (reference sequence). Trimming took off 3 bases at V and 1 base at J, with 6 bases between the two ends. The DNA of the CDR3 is TGTGCCAGCAGCTTCAGTATGAACACCGGGGAGCTGTTTTTT. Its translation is CASSFSMNTGELFF.